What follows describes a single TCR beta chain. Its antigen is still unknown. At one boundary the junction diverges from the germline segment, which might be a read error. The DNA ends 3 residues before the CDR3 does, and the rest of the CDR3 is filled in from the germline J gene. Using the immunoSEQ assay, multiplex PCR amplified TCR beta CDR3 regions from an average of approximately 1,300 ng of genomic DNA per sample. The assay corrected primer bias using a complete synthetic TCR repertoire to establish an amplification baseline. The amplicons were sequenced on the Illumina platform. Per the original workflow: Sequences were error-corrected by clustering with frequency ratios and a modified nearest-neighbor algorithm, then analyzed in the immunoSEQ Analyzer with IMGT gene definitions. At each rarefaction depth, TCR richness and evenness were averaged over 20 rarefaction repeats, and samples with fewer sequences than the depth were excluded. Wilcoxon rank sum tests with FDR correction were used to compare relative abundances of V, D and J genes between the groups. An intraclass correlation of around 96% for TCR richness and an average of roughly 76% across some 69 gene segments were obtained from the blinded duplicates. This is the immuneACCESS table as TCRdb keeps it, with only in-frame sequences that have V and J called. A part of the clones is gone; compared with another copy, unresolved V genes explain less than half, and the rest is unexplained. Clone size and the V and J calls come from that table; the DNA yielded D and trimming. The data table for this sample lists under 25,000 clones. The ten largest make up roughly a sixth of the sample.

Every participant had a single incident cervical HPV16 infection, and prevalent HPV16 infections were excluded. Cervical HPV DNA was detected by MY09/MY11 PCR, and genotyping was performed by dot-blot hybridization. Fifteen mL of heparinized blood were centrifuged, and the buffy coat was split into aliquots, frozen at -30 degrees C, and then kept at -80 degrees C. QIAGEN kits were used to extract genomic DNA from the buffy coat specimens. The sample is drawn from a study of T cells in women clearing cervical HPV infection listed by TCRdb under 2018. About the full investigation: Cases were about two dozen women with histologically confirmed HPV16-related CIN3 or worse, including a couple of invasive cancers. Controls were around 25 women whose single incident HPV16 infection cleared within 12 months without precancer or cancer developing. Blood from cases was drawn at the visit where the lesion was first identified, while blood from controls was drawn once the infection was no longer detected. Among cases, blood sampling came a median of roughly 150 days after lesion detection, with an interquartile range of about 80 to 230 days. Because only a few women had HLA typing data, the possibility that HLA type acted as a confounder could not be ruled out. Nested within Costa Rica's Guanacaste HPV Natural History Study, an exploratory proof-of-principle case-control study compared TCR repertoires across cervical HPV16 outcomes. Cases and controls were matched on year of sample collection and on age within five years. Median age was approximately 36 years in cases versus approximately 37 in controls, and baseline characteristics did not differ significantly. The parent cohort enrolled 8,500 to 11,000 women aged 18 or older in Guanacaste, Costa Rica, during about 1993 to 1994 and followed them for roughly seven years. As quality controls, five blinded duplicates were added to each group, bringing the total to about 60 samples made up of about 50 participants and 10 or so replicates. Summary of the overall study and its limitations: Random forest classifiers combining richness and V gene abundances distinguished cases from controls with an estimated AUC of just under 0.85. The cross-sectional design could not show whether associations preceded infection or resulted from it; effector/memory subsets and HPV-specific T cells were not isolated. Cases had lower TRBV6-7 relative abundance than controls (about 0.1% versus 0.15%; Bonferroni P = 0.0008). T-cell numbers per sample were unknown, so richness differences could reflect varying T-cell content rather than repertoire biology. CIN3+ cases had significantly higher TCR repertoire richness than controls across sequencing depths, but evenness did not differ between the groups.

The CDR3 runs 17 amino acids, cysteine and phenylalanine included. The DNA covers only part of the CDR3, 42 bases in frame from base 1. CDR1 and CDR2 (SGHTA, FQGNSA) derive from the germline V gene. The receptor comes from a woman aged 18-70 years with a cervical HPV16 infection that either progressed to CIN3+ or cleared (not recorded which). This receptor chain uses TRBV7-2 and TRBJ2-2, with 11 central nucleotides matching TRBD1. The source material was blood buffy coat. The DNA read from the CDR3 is TGTGCCAGCAGCATAGCCGGGACAGGGGGTTATAATGAAAAG. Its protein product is CASSIAGTGGYNEK. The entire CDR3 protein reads CASSIAGTGGYNEKLFF.